The clone carrying this T cell receptor beta chain has only a few counts. Its antigen is still unknown. The junction and the germline gene differ at one end; a read error may be behind it. CDR1 and CDR2 (germline): DFQATT, SNEGSKA (reference sequence). The CDR3 totals 13 residues. The data were obtained in a study of blood T cells in healthy people across ages. Then a second PCR, running about 6 to 12 cycles, was carried out with a sample-barcoded 5' primer and a J-beta primer mix. Each CDR3 protein gets one entry after TCRdb re-called the 5' RACE reads with MiXCR. The repertoire consists of approximately 600,000 distinct CDR3 sequences, with about 54% occurring once and the leading ten covering 30% to 40%. Researchers report isolating at least 6 million PBMCs per sample. The study, taken as a whole, reports: Compared with aged donors, long-lived donors showed fewer expanded clones, suggesting selection.

The genes are TRBV20-1 and TRBJ2-7; D call uncertain. What was sequenced was blood. The sequence came from a man aged 55 to 70 in good health. The CDR3 DNA reads as TGCAGTGCTAGCCCCGGGTCCATCTACGGGCAGTACTTC. Its protein is CSASPGSIYGQYF.